These 28 T cell receptor beta chains were all obtained from the same sample, sequenced in a study of post-analysis software for immune sequencing data. The authors incorporated unique molecular identifiers into the TCR beta cDNA libraries. One entry per CDR3 protein, called by TCRdb with MiXCR from the PCR reads. This sample has roughly 650,000 distinct CDR3 sequences, with 55% to 70% found just once. Points from the study as a whole: In patients, about 5 TRBV segments were more frequent than in controls, with TRBV5-6, TRBV5-1 and TRBV20-1 among them.

These TCRs' antigens remain unknown. Material for sequencing was blood. The receptors were sampled from a girl aged 2 to 10 with multiple sclerosis.

The rearrangement uses TRBV6-2 or TRBV6-3 and TRBJ1-6, with TRBD1 matching 8 bases. Germline-derived CDR1 and CDR2 are MNHEY and SVGEGT. V shed 7 bases, J shed 16 bases, and the junction held 12 bases outside the gene matches. CDR3 length: 13 residues. The CDR3 here is CASTTDRGFALHF. The CDR3 DNA sequence: TGTGCCAGCACCACCGACAGGGGCTTTGCTCTCCACTTT.

The sample holds one count of this clonotype. The V gene is TRBV29-1, the J gene TRBJ1-1; D uncertain. The CDR3 contains 14 residues. Germline V gives CDR1 SQVTM, CDR2 ANQGSEA. V dropped 1 base and J dropped 0 bases, with 9 bases sitting between them. The CDR3 coding sequence is TGCAGCGTTGAAGTCGGTATCATGAACACTGAAGCTTTCTTT. Its translation: CSVEVGIMNTEAFF.

CDR3 in amino acids: CAISPGLAGTDTQYF. The CDR3 coding sequence is TGTGCCATCAGCCCGGGACTAGCGGGGACAGATACGCAGTATTTT. The chain uses TRBV10-3 and TRBJ2-3; 13 nucleotides line up with TRBD2. V was pared by 6 bases and J by 3 bases, with 3 bases of the junction left unmatched. The CDR3 is 15 residues long. Germline V gene data show CDR1 as ENHRY and CDR2 as SYGVKD.

This chain connects TRBV25-1 to TRBJ1-6; TRBD1 matches 7 bases. CDR3 size: 12 residues. Germline lookup yields CDR1 MGHDK and CDR2 SYGVNS. V gave up 4 bases and J gave up 15 bases; unmatched junction bases: 6. CDR3 loop: CASSAPGQFLHF. CDR3 DNA sequence: TGTGCCAGCAGTGCTCCGGGACAGTTCCTCCACTTT. The full variable domain, with the rest looked up from reference TRBV25-1 and TRBJ1-6, is EADIYQTPRYLVIGTGKKITLECSQTMGHDKMYWYQQDPGMELHLIHYSYGVNSTEKGDLSSESTVSRIRTEHFPLTLESARPSHTSQYLCASSAPGQFLHFGNGTRLTVT.

V and J are TRBV4-1 and TRBJ1-1; 8 bases match TRBD1. The CDR3 length is 14 residues. CDR1 and CDR2 (germline): MGHRA, YSYEKL. Trimming removed 3 bases from V and 4 bases from J; junction bases left unmatched: 4. This CDR3 is CASSHQGAGTEAFF. Written as DNA, the CDR3 is TGCGCCAGCAGCCATCAGGGGGCTGGCACTGAAGCTTTCTTT.

The V gene is TRBV9, the J gene TRBJ1-5; D gene unclear. Germline lookup yields CDR1 SGDLS and CDR2 YYNGEE. CDR3 size: 14 residues. Trimming pared 2 bases from V and 6 bases from J, leaving 12 bases between. CDR3 DNA: TGTGCCAGCAGCGTTGGAGGCCCGGGTCAGCCCCAGCATTTT. This gives the protein CASSVGGPGQPQHF.

The chain combines TRBV6-1 with TRBJ2-6, with a possible D match to TRBD1 (6 bases). Germline loops: CDR1 MNHNS, CDR2 SASEGT. V lost 7 bases and J 0 bases, leaving 16 bases between the germline ends. The CDR3 contains 17 residues. The CDR3 is CASNSHLQGSGANVLTF. Here the CDR3 DNA reads TGTGCCAGCAACAGCCATCTACAGGGCTCTGGGGCCAACGTCCTGACTTTC.

The V gene is TRBV6-5, the J gene TRBJ2-1, with TRBD1 identical over 9 bases. The CDR3 runs 14 residues. Trimming removed 6 bases from V and 6 bases from J; junction bases left unmatched: 6. Germline assignment: CDR1 MNHEY and CDR2 SVGAGI. The CDR3 DNA reads TGTGCCAGCAGAACCGGGACAGGGTCCAATGAGCAGTTCTTC. Its translation is CASRTGTGSNEQFF.

The genes are TRBV7-2 and TRBJ1-1, with D possibly TRBD1 on 5 matching bases. Trimming took 8 bases from V and 0 from J, leaving 10 bases between them. The germline V gene has CDR1 SGHTA and CDR2 FQGNSA. The CDR3 runs 13 residues. The CDR3, as DNA: TGTGCCAGCCTCAGACAGATGAACACTGAAGCTTTCTTT. Protein: CASLRQMNTEAFF.

This chain joins TRBV7-2 and TRBJ2-1; weak D call: TRBD2 (6 bases). CDR3 length: 17 amino acids. Germline-derived CDR1 and CDR2 are SGHTA and FQGNSA. Between the trimmed V and J ends, which lost 8 bases and 7 bases, there was a span of 27 bases. The CDR3 bases are TGTGCCAGCGCCCAAAGGGAGGCCCCCGCAAGCGGGAATGAGCAGTTCTTC. As protein: CASAQREAPASGNEQFF.

The chain uses TRBV4-1 and TRBJ2-1, with a tentative D call TRBD2 (6 bases). The germline CDR1 and CDR2 sequences are MGHRA and YSYEKL. CDR3 size: 14 residues. V lost 0 bases and J lost 5, with 8 bases in between. The CDR3 loop reads CASSQEWTNNEQFF. The CDR3 DNA is TGCGCCAGCAGCCAAGAATGGACTAACAATGAGCAGTTCTTC.

This clonotype was counted a few times. The rearrangement uses TRBV5-1 and TRBJ2-7, with unresolved D. This CDR3 has 14 amino acids. CDR1 is SGHRS and CDR2 is YFSETQ in the germline V gene. The V end was cut by 3 bases, the J end by 1 base, with 11 bases between. Here the CDR3 reads CASSSDPTSYEQYF. CDR3 coding DNA: TGCGCCAGCAGCTCGGACCCAACATCCTACGAGCAGTACTTC.

This clonotype was counted only a few times. V is TRBV20-1 and J is TRBJ2-3; D is uncertain. This CDR3 region has 11 residues. With 5 bases removed from V and 4 bases from J, the gap between germline ends came to 7 bases. CDR1 is DFQATT, CDR2 SNEGSKA, per germline (reference sequence). The CDR3 loop is CSARKPDTQYF. The CDR3, as DNA: TGCAGTGCTCGCAAGCCAGATACGCAGTATTTT.

This clonotype has more than one count but fewer than ten. The rearrangement links TRBV10-2 to TRBJ2-1; possible D gene TRBD1, 6 bases. Trimming cost V 7 bases and J 6 bases, with 16 bases left between them. This CDR3 region has 14 residues. Germline V gene data show CDR1 as WSHSY and CDR2 as SAAADI. The CDR3 sequence: CASTDRSFSNEQFF. The CDR3 region has the DNA TGCGCCAGCACCGACAGGTCGTTTAGCAATGAGCAGTTCTTC.

As regards this clonotype: A read error may explain this, as a much larger clone is one base away. V is TRBV28 and J is TRBJ2-7; 8 bases match TRBD1. Germline V lookup: CDR1 MDHEN, CDR2 SYDVKM. This CDR3 is 14 amino acids long. The CDR3 nucleotides read TGTGCCAGCAGGCGACAGGGGACGGGCTACGGGCAGTACTTC. Translation: CASRRQGTGYGQYF.

This clonotype has only a few counts. The CDR3 DNA reads as TGTGCCAGCAGCTTGTTAAGGGATAAACCCCCGTTCTTC. This encodes CASSLLRDKPPFF. The chain links TRBV7-2 to TRBJ2-1; D unclear. The V gene's germline CDR1 is SGHTA and CDR2 FQGNSA. The CDR3 runs 13 residues. The V end lost 3 bases, the J end lost 15 bases, and 18 bases lay between the germline ends.

This sequence joins TRBV7-2 and TRBJ2-3, with D uncertain. Trimming left V 0 bases short and J 5 bases short, with 6 bases between. This CDR3 has 13 amino acids. Germline CDR1 SGHTA, CDR2 FQGNSA. The CDR3 DNA follows: TGTGCCAGCAGCTTAGCTGGGGAAGATACGCAGTATTTT. Protein product: CASSLAGEDTQYF. The full variable domain, with the rest looked up from reference TRBV7-2 and TRBJ2-3, is GAGVSQSPSNKVTEKGKDVELRCDPISGHTALYWYRQSLGQGLEFLIYFQGNSAPDKSGLPSDRFSAERTGGSVSTLTIQRTQQEDSAVYLCASSLAGEDTQYFGPGTRLTVL.

The J gene is TRBJ2-7, the V gene TRBV20-1; 9 nucleotides align to TRBD2. The trim removed 7 bases at V and 0 bases at J, leaving 7 bases unmatched. Germline-derived CDR1 and CDR2 are DFQATT and SNEGSKA (reference sequence). This CDR3 is built from 14 residues. CDR3 in DNA: TGCAGTGTCAGCCCTAGCGGGGACTCCTACGAGCAGTACTTC. Translated, it gives CSVSPSGDSYEQYF.

This CDR3 is CSVEAERDGQFF. The CDR3, as DNA: TGCAGCGTTGAAGCCGAAAGGGACGGACAGTTCTTC. J is TRBJ2-1 and V is TRBV29-1; tentatively, D is TRBD1 or TRBD2 (5 bases each). The V and J ends lost 1 base and 13 bases respectively, with 14 bases between them. The CDR3 has 12 amino acids. CDR1 is SQVTM, CDR2 ANQGSEA, per germline.

This chain links TRBV20-1 with TRBJ2-1; 9 nucleotides align to TRBD2. Germline assignment: CDR1 DFQATT and CDR2 SNEGSKA (reference sequence). This CDR3 contains 17 residues. V gave up 1 base and J gave up 4 bases; unmatched junction bases: 11. CDR3 nucleotides: TGCAGTGCTAGAGCTCAAGGCGGGACTAGCAGATACAATGAGCAGTTCTTC. This sequence encodes CSARAQGGTSRYNEQFF.

The chain combines TRBV5-1 with TRBJ2-5; 9 bases map to TRBD1. This CDR3 comprises 15 residues. The germline V gene encodes CDR1 SGHRS and CDR2 YFSETQ. V lost 5 bases and J lost 3; bases outside the gene matches: 8. In DNA form, the CDR3 reads TGCGCCAGCAGACCCCGGGACAGGGACAAAGAGACCCAGTACTTC. The encoded protein is CASRPRDRDKETQYF.

The rearrangement links TRBV12-3 or TRBV12-4 to TRBJ1-2; no clear D. Trimming removed 6 bases from V and 8 bases from J, with 13 bases in between. This CDR3 comprises 12 residues. CDR3 residues: CASRGHQKGYTF. As DNA, the CDR3 is TGTGCCAGCAGGGGCCATCAAAAAGGCTACACCTTC.

The gene calls are TRBV29-1 and TRBJ2-3; D ambiguous. This CDR3 has 13 residues. CDR1 SQVTM and CDR2 ANQGSEA come from the germline V gene. V lost 2 bases and J lost 3, with 9 bases in between. CDR3 loop: CSVEISFTDTQYF. In nucleotides, the CDR3 is TGCAGCGTTGAAATTTCGTTTACAGATACGCAGTATTTT.

This clonotype was detected only a few times. V usage is TRBV7-9 and J usage is TRBJ1-2; maybe TRBD1 (5 bases). This CDR3 is 15 amino acids long. The germline CDR1 and CDR2 sequences are SEHNR and FQNEAQ (reference sequence). V was cut by 4 bases and J by 3 bases, with 15 bases left in between. Here the CDR3 DNA reads TGTGCCAGCAGCTCGATCGGGGGAAATGACTATGGCTACACCTTC. Translated: CASSSIGGNDYGYTF. The complete variable domain, with remaining parts taken from reference TRBV7-9 and TRBJ1-2, reads DTGVSQNPRHKITKRGQNVTFRCDPISEHNRLYWYRQTLGQGPEFLTYFQNEAQLEKSRLLSDRFSAERPKGSFSTLEIQRTEQGDSAMYLCASSSIGGNDYGYTFGSGTRLTVV.

The chain recombines TRBV7-9 with TRBJ2-7, with D possibly being TRBD2 (6 bases). CDR1 and CDR2 (germline): SEHNR, FQNEAQ (reference sequence). The CDR3 loop spans 13 amino acids. The V and J ends lost 5 bases and 2 bases respectively, with 10 bases between them. This chain's CDR3 is CASSAGGPYEQYF. CDR3 DNA: TGTGCCAGCAGCGCCGGGGGACCCTACGAGCAGTACTTC.

This chain uses TRBV15 with TRBJ2-1; a weak D match, TRBD1 (5 bases). The CDR3 loop spans 17 amino acids. Germline V gene data show CDR1 as LNHNV and CDR2 as YYDKDF (reference sequence). V was clipped by 1 base and J by 0 bases, with 13 bases between them. In DNA form, the CDR3 reads TGTGCCACCAGCAGAGGTCTGGGGCCAAGCTCCTACAATGAGCAGTTCTTC. It is translated as CATSRGLGPSSYNEQFF. The complete variable domain, with remaining parts taken from reference TRBV15 and TRBJ2-1, reads DAMVIQNPRYQVTQFGKPVTLSCSQTLNHNVMYWYQQKSSQAPKLLFHYYDKDFNNEADTPDNFQSRRPNTSFCFLDIRSPGLGDTAMYLCATSRGLGPSSYNEQFFGPGTRLTVL.

This clonotype was recorded a few times. The chain links TRBV25-1 to TRBJ2-7; no clear D gene. The V end lost 8 bases, the J end lost 5 bases, and 10 bases lay between the germline ends. Germline V gives CDR1 MGHDK, CDR2 SYGVNS. The CDR3 is 11 amino acids. CDR3 in DNA: TGTGCCAGCGTCTTAGGGCACGAGCAGTACTTC. Its protein product is CASVLGHEQYF.

This chain uses TRBV20-1 with TRBJ2-1; D not certain. Germline values: CDR1 DFQATT, CDR2 SNEGSKA (reference sequence). Trimming removed 5 bases from V and 8 bases from J, with 4 bases in between. The CDR3 is 9 residues long. The CDR3 spells CSAGYEQFF. The CDR3 DNA sequence: TGCAGTGCTGGGTATGAGCAGTTCTTC.